Listed here are 32 T cell receptor beta chains from one sample, sequenced in a study of T cell repertoires in aging, cancer and after chemotherapy. The template was genomic DNA from peripheral blood, not RNA. A mixed TRB-A/B primer pool amplified rearranged TRB by multiplex touch-down PCR. TCRdb processed the multiplex PCR reads anew with MiXCR; each CDR3 protein has one entry. The data show over 1,500 distinct CDR3 sequences, around two thirds seen once. Sequenced material: blood. Every receptor here comes from a human donor with a solid tumor.

The CDR3 region has the DNA TGCAGTGCTAAGGAAGGGGCCTACGAGCAGTACTTC. Amino acid sequence: CSAKEGAYEQYF. This rearrangement joins TRBV20-1 to TRBJ2-7; a weak D match, TRBD1 (5 bases). The germline V gene has CDR1 DFQATT and CDR2 SNEGSKA (reference sequence). This CDR3 is built from 12 residues. The germline V and J ends were trimmed by 4 bases and 2 bases, with 9 bases remaining between them.

The chain has TRBV6-5 and TRBJ1-2, with 7 bases aligning to TRBD1. CDR1 is MNHEY and CDR2 is SVGAGI in the germline V gene. This CDR3 has 15 amino acids. J gave up 5 bases and V 6 bases, and 12 bases lay outside the gene matches. Written as DNA, the CDR3 is TGTGCCAGCAGCCCCGGGAAGGGGGCGCGATATGGCTACACCTTC. This encodes CASSPGKGARYGYTF.

This clonotype counts as medium-sized (0.01 to 0.1%). The chain couples TRBV29-1 to TRBJ1-2, with 8 bases that match TRBD1. The V gene end was trimmed by 3 bases and the J gene end by 0 bases; junction bases not matched to a gene: 18. There are 19 residues in the CDR3. Per the germline V gene, CDR1 is SQVTM and CDR2 is ANQGSEA. This CDR3 is CSVDPDRVRGVDTNYGYTF. The CDR3 DNA is TGCAGCGTTGACCCGGACAGGGTCCGAGGGGTTGACACTAACTATGGCTACACCTTC.

The V call is TRBV7-9, the J call TRBJ1-1, with a weak D call TRBD1 (5 bases). Trimming took off 8 bases at V and 1 base at J, with 14 bases between the two ends. Germline V CDR1 and CDR2: SEHNR, FQNEAQ (reference sequence). The CDR3 sequence is 14 residues long. CDR3 sequence (DNA): TGTGCCAGCCGAGGGCAGGGCGGGAACACTGAAGCTTTCTTT. Its translation is CASRGQGGNTEAFF.

The chain has TRBV18 and TRBJ2-5; TRBD2 might be the D (5 bases). V was pared by 3 bases and J by 2 bases, with 7 bases between. The CDR3 extends over 13 amino acids. In germline, CDR1 is KGHSH, CDR2 LQKENI. The CDR3 coding sequence is TGTGCCAGCTCACCCGGGGTACAAGAGACCCAGTACTTC. Its translation: CASSPGVQETQYF. The variable domain in full, completed from reference TRBV18 and TRBJ2-5, reads NAGVMQNPRHLVRRRGQEARLRCSPMKGHSHVYWYRQLPEEGLKFMVYLQKENIIDESGMPKERFSAEFPKEGPSILRIQQVVRGDSAAYFCASSPGVQETQYFGPGTRLLVL.

The chain links TRBV6-5 to TRBJ1-1; no definite D call. CDR1 MNHEY and CDR2 SVGAGI come from the germline V gene. This CDR3 is built from 15 residues. V lost 0 bases and J 4 bases, leaving 12 bases between the germline ends. CDR3 sequence (DNA): TGTGCCAGCAGTTACTCCTTATCCGGAAGCACTGAAGCTTTCTTT. Its translation is CASSYSLSGSTEAFF.

This clonotype has only a few counts. J is TRBJ1-6 and V is TRBV30; no definite D call. CDR3 length equals 13 residues. Germline V gene lookup returns CDR1 GTSNPN and CDR2 SVGIG (reference sequence). V was trimmed by 7 bases and J by 10 bases, leaving 17 bases between them. CDR3: CAYLTLAESPLHF. CDR3 DNA sequence: TGTGCCTATCTTACACTGGCAGAGTCACCCCTCCACTTT.

The chain uses TRBV30 and TRBJ1-1; D is possibly TRBD1 (5 bases). This CDR3 region has 12 residues. Looked up from germline, CDR1 is GTSNPN and CDR2 is SVGIG (reference sequence). V was clipped by 6 bases and J by 10 bases, with 18 bases between them. The CDR3 reads CACGHPSNRAFF. CDR3 DNA: TGTGCCTGTGGACACCCCAGTAACCGAGCTTTCTTT.

This clonotype was seen a handful of times. V gene TRBV29-1 combines with J gene TRBJ1-1, with D perhaps matching TRBD1 (5 bases). V was clipped by 0 bases and J by 10 bases, with 9 bases between them. The CDR3 loop spans 11 amino acids. Germline V gene data show CDR1 as SQVTM and CDR2 as ANQGSEA. DNA for the CDR3: TGCAGCGTTGAAGACCGTACAGGAGCTTTCTTT. Translating gives CSVEDRTGAFF.

This chain joins TRBV28 and TRBJ1-3; TRBD1 is a possible D gene (5 bases). V was trimmed by 7 bases and J by 2 bases, leaving 15 bases between them. The CDR3 contains 15 residues. CDR1 is MDHEN, CDR2 SYDVKM, per germline. CDR3 DNA sequence: TGTGCCAGCACCACGGGGGGGTTCACTGGAAACACCATATATTTT. The encoded protein is CASTTGGFTGNTIYF.

The CDR3: CASSLGHLTGELFF. The CDR3 nucleotides are TGTGCCAGCAGCTTGGGACATCTCACCGGGGAGCTGTTTTTT. This chain connects TRBV7-2 to TRBJ2-2; tentative D call: TRBD1 (6 bases). V was pared by 3 bases and J by 4 bases, with 9 bases between. This CDR3 contains 14 residues. The V gene's germline CDR1 is SGHTA and CDR2 FQGNSA.

In the case of this clonotype: Sequence at one end of the junction differs from germline and may be a read error. The chain combines TRBV4-2 with TRBJ1-3; D gene ambiguous. The CDR3 extends over 16 amino acids. CDR1 and CDR2 (germline): LGHNA, YNFKEQ. CDR3: CASSQSDGLSGNTIYF. CDR3 bases: TGCGCCAGCAGCCAGAGTGACGGCCTCTCTGGAAACACCATATATTTT.

Comments on this clonotype: A junction boundary mismatches the germline segment, possibly from a read error. The rearrangement uses TRBV6-5 and TRBJ2-2, with 10 bases aligning to TRBD1. The CDR3 totals 16 residues. From germline, CDR1 is MNHEY and CDR2 SVGAGI. The CDR3 DNA reads as TGTGCCATCAGTGACCCGACAGGGGGCGCTATCGGGGAGCTGTTTTTT. Translation gives CAISDPTGGAIGELFF.

Within the sample, this clonotype is hyperexpanded. CDR3 nucleotides: TGTGCCAGCAGTTTCTTCGCAGGCTCCTATGGCTACACCTTC. Translation: CASSFFAGSYGYTF. The chain joins TRBV27 to TRBJ1-2; D is unresolved. This CDR3 is 14 amino acids long. The V end was cut by 3 bases, the J end by 4 bases, with 12 bases between. The germline V gene has CDR1 MNHEY and CDR2 SMNVEV (reference sequence).

The CDR3 protein is CASGSTGELFF. CDR3 sequence (DNA): TGTGCCAGCGGGAGCACCGGGGAGCTGTTTTTT. This rearrangement joins TRBV9 to TRBJ2-2, with D perhaps matching TRBD2 (5 bases). CDR1 SGDLS and CDR2 YYNGEE come from the germline V gene. The CDR3 is 11 amino acids. Trimming cost V 7 bases and J 4 bases, with 5 bases left between them. The whole variable domain, remainder taken from reference TRBV9 and TRBJ2-2, is DSGVTQTPKHLITATGQRVTLRCSPRSGDLSVYWYQQSLDQGLQFLIQYYNGEERAKGNILERFSAQQFPDLHSELNLSSLELGDSALYFCASGSTGELFFGEGSRLTVL.

The chain is built from TRBV5-1 and TRBJ2-5; the match to TRBD1 covers 12 bases. The germline V gene has CDR1 SGHRS and CDR2 YFSETQ. With 7 bases clipped from V and 5 bases from J, the junction kept 9 bases outside the gene matches. The CDR3 runs to 15 residues. The CDR3 DNA reads as TGCGCCAGCGCAACCGGGACAGGGGGCCCCGAGACCCAGTACTTC. It specifies CASATGTGGPETQYF.

The J gene is TRBJ1-2, the V gene TRBV7-2; D unclear. Germline-derived CDR1 and CDR2 are SGHTA and FQGNSA. This CDR3 contains 14 residues. The germline V and J ends were trimmed by 1 base and 4 bases, with 10 bases remaining between them. CDR3 sequence reads: CASSLDRPLYGYTF. DNA of the CDR3: TGTGCCAGCAGCTTAGACCGTCCCCTCTATGGCTACACCTTC.

Turning to this clonotype: A much more abundant neighbour one base away suggests this may be a read error. V is TRBV27 and J is TRBJ2-2; 7 bases line up with TRBD1. The CDR3 has 16 amino acids. Germline V gene lookup returns CDR1 MNHEY and CDR2 SMNVEV (reference sequence). V lost 5 bases, J lost 6 bases, and 12 bases stayed unmatched. The CDR3 DNA reads TGTGCCAGCAGTCGAGAGACAGGGATGAGGGCCGGGGAGCTGTTTTTT. Its protein is CASSRETGMRAGELFF.

The gene calls are TRBV6-5 and TRBJ2-3; D may be TRBD2 (5 bases). With 6 bases removed from V and 6 bases from J, the gap between germline ends came to 10 bases. CDR1 is MNHEY, CDR2 SVGAGI, per germline. This CDR3 has 12 residues. CDR3 loop: CASSPSGDTQYF. In DNA, the CDR3 is TGTGCCAGCAGCCCTTCGGGGGATACGCAGTATTTT.

V and J are TRBV4-2 and TRBJ2-3; D may correspond to TRBD1 or TRBD2 (6 bases each). V lost 7 bases, J lost 14 bases, and 16 bases lay in between. CDR1 and CDR2 from the germline V gene are LGHNA and YNFKEQ. The CDR3 is 11 amino acids. CDR3 sequence (DNA): TGTGCCAGCACTCGGCCGGGGGCACTGTATTTT. Its translation is CASTRPGALYF.

The rearrangement joins TRBV7-2 to TRBJ1-2; maybe TRBD1 (5 bases). Trimming pared 1 base from V and 0 bases from J, leaving 12 bases between. The CDR3 consists of 16 residues. Per germline, CDR1 SGHTA and CDR2 FQGNSA. CDR3 coding DNA: TGTGCCAGCAGCTTAGGTGGGACCTTAGCTAACTATGGCTACACCTTC. Translation: CASSLGGTLANYGYTF.

This clonotype was counted between two and nine times. The chain carries TRBV7-6 and TRBJ2-7, with D possibly being TRBD1 or TRBD2 (5 bases each). The V end was cut by 5 bases, the J end by 5 bases, with 10 bases between. CDR3 size: 12 residues. CDR1 and CDR2 (germline): SGHVS, FNYEAQ. The CDR3 spells CASSGDADEQYF. The CDR3 coding sequence is TGTGCCAGCAGCGGGGACGCCGACGAGCAGTACTTC.

The rearrangement uses TRBV7-9 and TRBJ1-2, with 8 positions matching TRBD1. Per germline, CDR1 SEHNR and CDR2 FQNEAQ (reference sequence). The CDR3 is made up of 13 amino acids. V shed 5 bases, J shed 4 bases, and the junction held 3 bases outside the gene matches. CDR3 sequence reads: CASSPDRAYGYTF. The CDR3 DNA reads as TGTGCCAGCAGCCCGGACAGGGCCTATGGCTACACCTTC.

The chain has TRBV10-3 and TRBJ2-7, with 8 bases that match TRBD2. Trimming at V came to 8 bases and at J to 7 bases, leaving 7 bases not matched to a gene. CDR1 is ENHRY, CDR2 SYGVKD, per germline. CDR3 length: 12 amino acids. CDR3 in amino acids: CAIGLAGPEQYF. The CDR3 DNA reads TGTGCCATCGGGCTAGCGGGTCCTGAGCAGTACTTC.

This clonotype was observed a handful of times. This sequence joins TRBV15 and TRBJ2-7, with TRBD2 matching over 11 bases. The CDR3 contains 16 residues. Germline assignment: CDR1 LNHNV and CDR2 YYDKDF (reference sequence). Trimming took 0 bases from V and 2 from J; bases not matched to a gene: 3. Here the CDR3 DNA reads TGTGCCACCAGCAGAGATCAGGGACTAGCGGCCTACGAGCAGTACTTC. Amino acids: CATSRDQGLAAYEQYF. The full variable domain, with the rest looked up from reference TRBV15 and TRBJ2-7, is DAMVIQNPRYQVTQFGKPVTLSCSQTLNHNVMYWYQQKSSQAPKLLFHYYDKDFNNEADTPDNFQSRRPNTSFCFLDIRSPGLGDTAMYLCATSRDQGLAAYEQYFGPGTRLTVT.

With regard to this clonotype: The CDR3 ends on some other residue instead of the conserved phenylalanine or tryptophan, so this is likely a read error. V usage is TRBV6-4 and J usage is TRBJ2-1, with 10 nucleotides matching TRBD2. This CDR3 is built from 16 residues. With 0 bases clipped from V and 10 bases from J, the junction kept 9 bases outside the gene matches. In germline, CDR1 is MRHNA, CDR2 SNTAGT. This CDR3 reads CASSDSAGGPSHEQFL. The CDR3 DNA follows: TGTGCCAGCAGTGACTCAGCGGGAGGGCCCTCCCACGAGCAGTTCTTA.

The rearrangement links TRBV5-6 to TRBJ2-2; 8 bases align to TRBD1. The CDR3 covers 15 residues. Trimming removed 1 base from V and 4 bases from J; junction bases left unmatched: 3. Germline CDR1 is SGHDT and CDR2 is YYEEEE. DNA for the CDR3: TGTGCCAGCAGCTTGCAGGGGGCGGCCACCGGGGAGCTGTTTTTT. It specifies CASSLQGAATGELFF.

This clonotype has just one count. This chain uses TRBV12-3 or TRBV12-4 with TRBJ1-6, with D perhaps TRBD1 (6 bases). The CDR3 is 13 residues long. The ends were cut back, 2 bases at V and 10 bases at J, with 9 bases in the middle. The CDR3 DNA is TGTGCCAGCAGTTTACAGGGGCAATCACCCCTCCACTTT. Translation: CASSLQGQSPLHF.

This clonotype was seen only a few times. This rearrangement joins TRBV5-6 to TRBJ2-7; D unresolved. The V gene lost 1 base and the J gene lost 8 bases, with 16 bases spanning the gap. The CDR3 is made up of 14 amino acids. From germline, CDR1 is SGHDT and CDR2 YYEEEE. This CDR3 is CASSLSAVPSKQYF. In DNA, the CDR3 is TGTGCCAGCAGCTTGTCGGCCGTCCCAAGTAAGCAGTACTTC.

The chain combines TRBV11-2 with TRBJ2-5; D possibly corresponds to TRBD2 (5 bases). The CDR3 has 15 amino acids. Germline V gene data show CDR1 as SGHAT and CDR2 as FQNNGV. The V gene lost 0 bases and the J gene lost 5 bases, with 13 bases spanning the gap. CDR3 loop: CASSLESSPLETQYF. CDR3 nucleotide sequence: TGTGCCAGCAGCTTAGAGTCTAGCCCGCTGGAGACCCAGTACTTC.

This CDR3 is CASTPTSGSHNEQFF. CDR3 nucleotides: TGTGCCAGCACCCCGACTAGCGGGAGCCACAATGAGCAGTTCTTC. V gene TRBV28 combines with J gene TRBJ2-1; the match to TRBD2 covers 12 bases. Germline lookup yields CDR1 MDHEN and CDR2 SYDVKM. V gave up 7 bases and J gave up 5 bases; unmatched junction bases: 6. The length of the CDR3 is 15 residues.

The chain couples TRBV7-2 to TRBJ2-3; D not certain. This CDR3 region has 13 residues. Germline values: CDR1 SGHTA, CDR2 FQGNSA. V dropped 3 bases and J dropped 3 bases, with 7 bases sitting between them. The CDR3 region is CASSFSVTDTQYF. Written as DNA, the CDR3 is TGTGCCAGCAGCTTTTCGGTGACAGATACGCAGTATTTT.